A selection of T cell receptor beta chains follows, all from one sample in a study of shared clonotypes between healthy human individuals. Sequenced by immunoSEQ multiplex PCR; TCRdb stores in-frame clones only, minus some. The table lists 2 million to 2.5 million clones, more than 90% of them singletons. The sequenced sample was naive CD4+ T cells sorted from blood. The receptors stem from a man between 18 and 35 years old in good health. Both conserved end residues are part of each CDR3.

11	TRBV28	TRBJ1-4	CASVNRDRLFF
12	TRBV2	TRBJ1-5	CASSDEGQPQHF
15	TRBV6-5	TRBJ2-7	CASSPIYSGIDEQYF
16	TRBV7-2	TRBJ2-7	CASSYAGLAGQGEQYF
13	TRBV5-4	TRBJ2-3	CASSPIYTDTQYF
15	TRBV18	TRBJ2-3	CASSPVAGGQNTQYF
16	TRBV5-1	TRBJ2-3	CASSSSRKGRTDTQYF
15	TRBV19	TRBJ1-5	CASTTGLLSNQPQHF
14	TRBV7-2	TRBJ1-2	CASSLGSLNYGYTF
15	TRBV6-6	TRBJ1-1	CASSYDPGPYTEAFF
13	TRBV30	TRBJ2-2	CAWTRAGSGELFF
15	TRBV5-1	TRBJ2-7	CASSPSGTSGYEQYF
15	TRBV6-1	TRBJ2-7	CASSEAISPPGEQYF
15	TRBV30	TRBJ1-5	CAWSKGTESNQPQHF
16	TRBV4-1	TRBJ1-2	CASSQEELIYSQGYTF
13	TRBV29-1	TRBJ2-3	CSTIAGSTDTQYF
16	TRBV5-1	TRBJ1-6	CASSAVVGQGHSPLHF
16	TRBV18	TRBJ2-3	CASSPTVSSSTDTQYF
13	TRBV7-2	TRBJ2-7	CASSQYGSYEQYF
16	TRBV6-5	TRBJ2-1	CASSYSTGAPYNEQFF
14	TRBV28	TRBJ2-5	CASSLYREGETQYF
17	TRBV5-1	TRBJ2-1	CASSHRRAGTRYNEQFF
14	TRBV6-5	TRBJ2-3	CASSSGTGLNTQYF
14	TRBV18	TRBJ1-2	CASSMTGGDYGYTF
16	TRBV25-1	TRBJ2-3	CASSATTGGPTDTQYF
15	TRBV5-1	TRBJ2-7	CASSLDLRGYYEQYF
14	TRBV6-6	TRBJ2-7	CASSYSGRGNEQYF
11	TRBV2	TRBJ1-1	CASRGEYEAFF